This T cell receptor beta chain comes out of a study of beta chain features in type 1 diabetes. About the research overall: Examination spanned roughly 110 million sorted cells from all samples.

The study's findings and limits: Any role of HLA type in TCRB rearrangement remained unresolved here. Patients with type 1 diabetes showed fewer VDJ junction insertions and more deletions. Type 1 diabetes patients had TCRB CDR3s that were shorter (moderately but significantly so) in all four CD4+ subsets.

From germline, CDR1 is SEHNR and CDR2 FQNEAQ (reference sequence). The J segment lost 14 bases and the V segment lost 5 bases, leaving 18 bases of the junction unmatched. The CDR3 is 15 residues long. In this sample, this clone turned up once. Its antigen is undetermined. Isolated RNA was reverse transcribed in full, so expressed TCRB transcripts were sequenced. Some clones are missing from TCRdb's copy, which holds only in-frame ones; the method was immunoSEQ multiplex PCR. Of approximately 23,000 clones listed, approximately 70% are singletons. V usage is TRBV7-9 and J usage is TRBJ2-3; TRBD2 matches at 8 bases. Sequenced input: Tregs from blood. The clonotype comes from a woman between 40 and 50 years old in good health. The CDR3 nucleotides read TGTGCCAGCAGCCCCAGGTGGCGGGGGGACACAGCATGGTATTTT. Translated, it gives CASSPRWRGDTAWYF.